The clone carrying this T cell receptor beta chain was seen only once. This specimen comes from a study of CD8 T cells in Susac syndrome. Background on the study: At the time of blood draw, patients with Susac syndrome were therapy-naive, receiving corticosteroids, or receiving intravenous immunoglobulin alone.

It was with random hexamers that roughly 0.45 to 1 ug RNA was reverse transcribed. The immunoSEQ assay covered 54 Vbeta and 13 Jbeta segments for CDR3. TCRdb re-derived calls from the immunoSEQ multiplex PCR reads in MiXCR, one entry per CDR3 protein. In the table there are about 100,000 distinct CDR3 sequences, 95% of which are singletons. In germline, CDR1 is LGHNA, CDR2 YNFKEQ. The CDR3 consists of 15 residues. V gave up 0 bases and J gave up 6 bases; unmatched junction bases: 7. TCR beta sequencing covered blood CD8+ and CD4+ T cells. TEMRA cells were FACS-enriched, and CD8+ and CD4+ T cells were isolated negatively.

The sample comprised CD8+ T cells from PBMCs. The V call is TRBV4-2, the J call TRBJ2-5; TRBD1 agrees at 7 bases. The sequence derives from a human donor with Susac syndrome. The CDR3 sequence is CASSQEWQGVQTQYF. CDR3 DNA sequence: TGTGCCAGCAGCCAAGAGTGGCAGGGGGTACAGACCCAGTACTTC.